This TCR beta chain was observed in a study of T cell responses to AZD1222 COVID-19 vaccine. The protocol was immunoSEQ multiplex PCR, while the TCRdb copy is restricted to in-frame clones and leaves out a portion. The sample contains approximately 170,000 clones, 85% to 95% of which appear only once. Germline loops: CDR1 KGHDR, CDR2 SFDVKD. V lost 5 bases to trimming and J lost 16 bases, with 20 bases between them. This CDR3 is 13 amino acids long. The sample here was peripheral blood, taken 28 days after the second AZD1222 dose. This clonotype originated in an adult who received the AZD1222 COVID-19 vaccine. V is TRBV24-1 and J is TRBJ2-1; D is perhaps TRBD2 (6 bases). The CDR3 sequence is CATSVAPTAGLFF. The DNA for the CDR3 is TGTGCCACCAGTGTGGCCCCAACAGCGGGCCTATTCTTC.